This TCR beta chain was sequenced for a study of blood T cells in healthy people across ages. As concerns this clonotype: What it binds is unknown.

Germline V lookup: CDR1 ENHRY, CDR2 SYGVKD. The ends were cut back, 10 bases at V and 0 bases at J, with 9 bases in the middle. This CDR3 has 12 amino acids. Primed by a sample-barcoded 5' primer and a J-beta primer mix, a second PCR proceeded for 7 to 11 cycles. TCRdb processed the 5' RACE reads anew with MiXCR; each CDR3 protein has one entry. The data contain about a million distinct CDR3 sequences, roughly half of them singletons. Study-wide results and limits: Older individuals had lower TCR beta diversity per million T cells (the decline was roughly linear). Diversity estimates from one million T cells were considered underestimates. Conclusively comparing naive with antigen-experienced cells was impossible with unsorted PBMCs.

Sequencing was carried out using blood. The rearrangement joins TRBV10-3 to TRBJ2-5, with D hard to call. The receptor was isolated from a woman aged 55-69 years in good health. This CDR3 is CATGRDQETQYF. CDR3 nucleotides: TGTGCCACCGGACGGGACCAAGAGACCCAGTACTTC.